This TCR beta chain was retrieved from a study of blood T cells in healthy people across ages. Concerning this clonotype itself: Antigen specificity is unknown.

V lost 4 bases, J lost 2 bases, and 6 bases stayed unmatched. Germline V gene sequence: CDR1 SGHTA, CDR2 FQGTGA. This CDR3 comprises 17 residues. Primers used in a second PCR of roughly 7 to 12 cycles were a sample-barcoded 5' primer and a J-beta primer mix. Every molecule of cDNA carried a tag from a template-switch adaptor with 12 random nucleotides. TCRdb called the 5' RACE reads again in MiXCR, with one record for every CDR3 protein. The sample consists of over 1,500,000 distinct CDR3 sequences, about two fifths of them appearing once. Findings and caveats of the study: The recorded TCR beta diversity per million T cells decreased in a roughly linear manner with age. Considered underestimates were the diversity estimates obtained from one million T cells.

The receptor comes from a human donor in good health. The chain recombines TRBV7-3 with TRBJ2-3; the match to TRBD2 covers 13 bases. Sequences were obtained from blood. In nucleotides, the CDR3 is TGTGCCAGCAGCTCAAAGGGACTAGCGGGGACCACAGATACGCAGTATTTT. Translation: CASSSKGLAGTTDTQYF.